This TCR beta chain was obtained from a study of early T cells in non-severe SARS-CoV-2 infection. Using its own MiXCR run on the 5' RACE reads, TCRdb lists one record per CDR3 protein. The sample has tens of thousands of distinct CDR3 sequences; roughly 12% are singletons. J gave up 8 bases and V 3 bases, and 7 bases lay outside the gene matches. Per the germline V gene, CDR1 is LGHNA and CDR2 is YNFKEQ. This CDR3 has 14 residues. This receptor was obtained from an adult who was a healthcare worker with PCR-confirmed SARS-CoV-2 infection or an uninfected control (not recorded which). The chain recombines TRBV4-2 with TRBJ2-1, with 7 bases that match TRBD2. The sample in question was whole blood, obtained at baseline. CDR3 in DNA: TGTGCCAGCAGCCAGCGGGAGCCGAATGATGAGCAGTTCTTC. Protein: CASSQREPNDEQFF.